This entry describes one TCR beta chain. Its antigen is undetermined. The data are from a study of cytomegalovirus exposure and HLA in healthy donors. Background on the study: From donors who were HLA-typed, an early data release held 80 million to 85 million unique TCRs. Study-wide results and caveats: For cytomegalovirus status, the classifier reportedly gave diagnoses with high specificity and sensitivity.

The CDR3 spans 17 residues. The trim removed 3 bases at V and 7 bases at J, leaving 18 bases unmatched. From germline, CDR1 is SGHVS and CDR2 FNYEAQ. Vbeta (60) and Jbeta (13) primers were used in the PCR. The protocol was immunoSEQ multiplex PCR, while the TCRdb copy is restricted to in-frame clones and leaves out a portion. The top ten hold about 16% of the sample, which has about 100,000 clones, more than 65% seen once. The J gene is TRBJ2-7, the V gene TRBV7-6, with 7 positions matching TRBD2. This receptor was identified in a woman in her late teens or twenties in good health and CMV-seropositive. The sequencing sample was made of PBMCs. CDR3 in amino acids: CASSFSVGSSGPSEQYF. The CDR3 DNA follows: TGTGCCAGCAGCTTTAGTGTGGGGTCTAGCGGTCCGAGTGAGCAGTACTTC.